This T cell receptor (beta chain) emerged from a study of T cells expressing NK-cell markers (dated by TCRdb to the early 2020s). Notes on the research overall: About 8 donors provided sorted CD3+CD56+NKG2C+, CD3+CD56+NKG2C- and CD3+CD56-NKG2C+ T-cell subsets, whose TCR beta-chain repertoires were profiled. Among the eight sequenced donors, seven were HCMV-seropositive and one was HCMV-seronegative. The study sequenced eight donors, all healthy volunteers chosen at random: three men and five women. Sequencing of the libraries produced 2 x 150 bp reads on Illumina HiSeq 2000/2500, MiSeq or NextSeq.

Data came from an Illumina HiSeq 2000. 5'RACE template switching, by which a universal primer site and unique molecular identifiers were added, was used to make TCR beta cDNA libraries. Synthesis of cDNA was primed from the TCR beta constant segment and was followed by two consecutive PCR amplification steps. Turning to the authors' computational methods: MIGEC handled demultiplexing of the reads and grouping by UMI, while MiTCR was used to assemble and quantify clonotypes. To exclude erroneous sequences, only TCR cDNA sequences supported by at least two reads were retained. The tcR package was used for downstream repertoire analysis, and clonotypes were matched across fractions by CDR3 nucleotide sequence plus V segment. VDJmatch was used to annotate antigen specificity against VDJdb, with one amino acid substitution allowed in CDR3. Reprocessed by TCRdb, the reads give a single entry per CDR3 protein sequence, without DNA. For this entry, the V and J calls and clone size follow TCRdb and not the study's own pipeline. This sample's listing comprises 250,000 to 300,000 distinct CDR3 sequences. The leading ten clones occupy more than 3.5% of the sample.

On this clonotype: The antigen it recognizes is unknown.

Broader findings and caveats from the paper: In six donors, the dominant CD3+CD56+NKG2C+ clonotypes were found to rank among the top 10 CD8+ clonotypes and to make up 1.0-7.0% of CD8+ T cells. Those dominant clonotypes were again the most abundant among CD3+CD56-NKG2C+ cells in several donors, at 28.3-60.1%. Whether the expanded NKG2C-expressing T cell clones were specific for HCMV antigens remained unclear.

To determine HCMV serostatus, a commercial ELISA kit was used to detect HCMV-specific IgG in serum. Ficoll density gradient centrifugation was used to isolate peripheral blood mononuclear cells from blood. From its cysteine to its phenylalanine, the CDR3 spans 12 amino acids. DNA is not recorded here. CDR1 is given as LNHNV and CDR2 as YYDKDF, both from the germline V gene (reference sequence). The sequenced sample consisted of blood T cells: a sorted CD56 or NKG2C T cell subset, CD4+ or CD8+ T cells, or bulk PBMC T cells (not recorded which). The chain is encoded by TRBV15 joined to TRBJ2-3. The clonotype comes from a woman between 18 and 70 years old in good health. The CDR3 loop reads CATSTVGDTQYF.